This T cell receptor beta chain was sequenced in a study of technical replicates of blood from a few donors. This CDR3 has 15 amino acids. Trimming removed 1 base from V and 0 bases from J, with 9 bases in between. In germline, CDR1 is SGHAT, CDR2 FQNNGV. Clones were sequenced by immunoSEQ multiplex PCR, and TCRdb holds only the in-frame ones, with some missing. Among tens of thousands of clones, about 92% were seen once, and the ten largest hold roughly 0.41%. The specimen was T cells isolated from PBMCs. The chain recombines TRBV11-2 with TRBJ1-2; no clear D. This clonotype was obtained from a human donor in good health. The CDR3 here is CASSLVADTNYGYTF. The CDR3 DNA follows: TGTGCCAGCAGCTTAGTAGCGGATACTAACTATGGCTACACCTTC.